The text below deals with one T cell receptor beta chain. Its antigen is undetermined. This entry belongs to a study of cytomegalovirus exposure and HLA in healthy donors. Study at large: From HLA-typed donors, an early data release held approximately 85 million unique TCRs.

CDR1 GTSNPN and CDR2 SVGIG come from the germline V gene (reference sequence). With 4 bases removed from V and 7 bases from J, the gap between germline ends came to 10 bases. The CDR3 is 11 residues long. The study, taken as a whole, reports: Some V segments could not be told apart, so they were left out, TRBV6-2 and TRBV6-3 among them. With further analysis later on, most CMV-associated TCR beta chains appeared HLA-restricted. Roughly even sequencing depth across donors was the assumption behind the presence/absence analyses.

60 Vbeta and 13 Jbeta primers were used in PCR. The assay was immunoSEQ multiplex PCR, and TCRdb's table has in-frame clones only and misses some. The sample carries about 170,000 clones, approximately 70% recorded once. The sequenced sample was PBMCs. The sequence was obtained from a woman younger than 30 in good health and CMV-seropositive. The genes are TRBV30 and TRBJ1-2; D gene ambiguous. The CDR3 coding sequence is TGTGCCTGGACTAGCAGTGGTGGCTACACCTTC. Protein sequence: CAWTSSGGYTF. Complete variable domain (other parts from reference TRBV30 and TRBJ1-2): SQTIHQWPATLVQPVGSPLSLECTVEGTSNPNLYWYRQAAGRGLQLLFYSVGIGQISSEVPQNLSASRPQDRQFILSSKKLLLSDSGFYLCAWTSSGGYTFGSGTRLTVV.